A selection of T cell receptor beta chains follows, all from one sample in a study of shared clonotypes between healthy human individuals. TCRdb keeps only in-frame clones here, not all; method: immunoSEQ multiplex PCR. This sample yields about 660,000 clones, of which around 72% are seen a single time; about 1.7% belongs to the top ten. Sequenced sample: memory CD4+ T cells sorted from blood. The receptor source for this set is a woman aged 25 to 39 in good health. CDR3s leave out the opening cysteine and the closing phenylalanine or tryptophan. Size tells how often a clone was seen (once, few, many) or the class of an expanded clone, and some rows leave it out.

cdr3_length	v_call	clone_size	j_call	cdr3_aa
9	TRBV18	-	TRBJ2-3	ASSPDDTQY
11	TRBV7-9	-	TRBJ2-7	ASSRLQGGEQY
12	TRBV7-8	-	TRBJ1-5	ASSLVGVSQPQH
11	TRBV28	-	TRBJ2-2	ASSLSNTGELF
13	TRBV6-1	-	TRBJ2-6	ASSEQGSGANVLT
13	TRBV2	-	TRBJ2-3	ASSEGLASTDTQY
12	TRBV18	few	TRBJ2-3	ASSPWTGADTQY
14	TRBV4-2	few	TRBJ2-3	ASSQVAGGPEDTQY
8	TRBV29-1	-	TRBJ2-1	SGGHNEQF
10	TRBV29-1	-	TRBJ2-7	SVAVSSYEQY
14	TRBV19	-	TRBJ2-4	ASSMNQVWGKNIQY
11	TRBV7-9	many	TRBJ2-2	ASSPGNTGELF
12	TRBV19	-	TRBJ1-3	ASRRQGAGNTIY
13	TRBV19	few	TRBJ1-5	ASSPGGWAGQPQH
14	TRBV19	-	TRBJ2-4	ATHSRETGAKNIQY
10	TRBV10-3	-	-	AISQQGYEQY
12	TRBV7-2	-	TRBJ2-7	ASSTSPSSYEQY
14	TRBV4-1	-	TRBJ1-2	ASSLLETGERWGYT
12	TRBV5-1	once	TRBJ2-5	ASSSTRAKETQY
12	TRBV5-4	-	TRBJ2-4	ASSPGQGSNIQY